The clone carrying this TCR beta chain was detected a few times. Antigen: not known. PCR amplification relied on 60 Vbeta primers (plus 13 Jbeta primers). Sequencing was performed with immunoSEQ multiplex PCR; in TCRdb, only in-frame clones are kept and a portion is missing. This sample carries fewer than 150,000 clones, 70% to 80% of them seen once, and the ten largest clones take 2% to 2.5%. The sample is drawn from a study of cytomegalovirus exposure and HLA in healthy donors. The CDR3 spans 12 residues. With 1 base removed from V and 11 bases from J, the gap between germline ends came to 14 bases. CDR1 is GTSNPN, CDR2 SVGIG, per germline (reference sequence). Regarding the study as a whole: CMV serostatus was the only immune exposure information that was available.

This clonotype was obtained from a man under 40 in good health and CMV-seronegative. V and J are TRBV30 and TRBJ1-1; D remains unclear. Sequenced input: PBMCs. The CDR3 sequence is CAWSGGEIRAFF. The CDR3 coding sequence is TGTGCCTGGAGTGGGGGAGAGATAAGGGCTTTCTTT.